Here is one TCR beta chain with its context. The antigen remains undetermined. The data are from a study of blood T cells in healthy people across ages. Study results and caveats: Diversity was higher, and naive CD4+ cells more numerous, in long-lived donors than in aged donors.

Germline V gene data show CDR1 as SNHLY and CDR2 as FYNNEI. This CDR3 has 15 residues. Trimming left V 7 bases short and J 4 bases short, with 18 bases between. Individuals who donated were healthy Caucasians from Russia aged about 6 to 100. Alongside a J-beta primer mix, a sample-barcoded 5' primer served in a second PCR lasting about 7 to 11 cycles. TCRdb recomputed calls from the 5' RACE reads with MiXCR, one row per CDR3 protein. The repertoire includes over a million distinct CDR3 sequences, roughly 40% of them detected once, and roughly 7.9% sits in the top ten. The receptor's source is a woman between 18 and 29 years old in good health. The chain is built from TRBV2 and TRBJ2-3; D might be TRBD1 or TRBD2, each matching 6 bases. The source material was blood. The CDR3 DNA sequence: TGTGCCAGCAAGGAGTGGGGGGCTTTATCAGATACGCAGTATTTT. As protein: CASKEWGALSDTQYF.